This is a list of T cell receptor beta chains from one sample in a study of T cell responses to AZD1222 COVID-19 vaccine. Profiled with immunoSEQ multiplex PCR; TCRdb holds only in-frame clones, not every one. Altogether some 140,000 clones are present, around 90% being singletons, with the ten largest covering over 1.5%. Sample: peripheral blood, taken on day 0 of AZD1222 vaccination. The source of these receptors is an adult in good health. CDR3s include the opening cysteine and the closing phenylalanine or tryptophan. D genes are given only for firm matches. Size is stated for part of the rows, as once, few or many counts, or as a class when the clone is expanded.

CDR3nt | CDR3aa | j_gene | d_gene | v_gene | abundance
TGTGCCAGCAGCCAAGATGAGGCTGGGTCCTACGAGCAGTACTTC | CASSQDEAGSYEQYF | TRBJ2-7 | . | TRBV4-2 | few
TGTGCCAGCAGCTTATCAGGGTCTGGTGAGCAGTTCTTC | CASSLSGSGEQFF | TRBJ2-1 | . | TRBV11-2 | .
TGTGCCAGCAGTTACGGGGGACGGAACTATAATTCACCCCTCCACTTT | CASSYGGRNYNSPLHF | TRBJ1-6 | . | TRBV6-2/TRBV6-3 | .
TGTGCCAGTAGTATGTCGGGGCCTGGAAACACCATATATTTT | CASSMSGPGNTIYF | TRBJ1-3 | . | TRBV19 | few
TGTGCCATAATAGAAAACCCGACAGGGGGATACGAGCAGTACTTC | CAIIENPTGGYEQYF | TRBJ2-7 | TRBD1 | TRBV10-3 | .
TGTGCCAGCAGTTTCAACAGGAATATGAACACTGAAGCTTTCTTT | CASSFNRNMNTEAFF | TRBJ1-1 | . | TRBV6-2/TRBV6-3 | .
TGCAGCGTCCAGACAGGGCTAACCCTCCACTTT | CSVQTGLTLHF | TRBJ1-6 | TRBD1 | TRBV29-1 | .
TGTGCCAGCAGCCCGGGAGGGGGCCCGAACACTGAAGCTTTCTTT | CASSPGGGPNTEAFF | TRBJ1-1 | TRBD1 | TRBV9 | .
TGTGCCAGCAGTCCCTTCAGGGGAGATGGCTACACCTTC | CASSPFRGDGYTF | TRBJ1-2 | . | TRBV12-3/TRBV12-4 | .
TGCGCCAGCAGCTTAACTAGCGGGAGTGGAGAGACCCAGTACTTC | CASSLTSGSGETQYF | TRBJ2-5 | TRBD2 | TRBV5-1 | .
TGTGCCAGTAGTATGGGGACATATGGCTACACCTTC | CASSMGTYGYTF | TRBJ1-2 | . | TRBV19 | .
TGCAGTGCTAGTAGACCGGAAACCTACAATGAGCAGTTCTTC | CSASRPETYNEQFF | TRBJ2-1 | . | TRBV20-1 | once
TGTGCCAGCAGCTGGGCCGGGGGTAGTAATGAAAAACTGTTTTTT | CASSWAGGSNEKLFF | TRBJ1-4 | . | TRBV7-8 | .
TGTGCCACCGGGGGACAACCCCAGCATTTT | CATGGQPQHF | TRBJ1-5 | . | TRBV5-4 | few
TGTGCCACCAGCAGAGATAGGCAGGAAAAACTGTTTTTT | CATSRDRQEKLFF | TRBJ1-4 | . | TRBV15 | .
TGTGCCAGCAGCTTATACGGGGATATGAACTATGGCTACACCTTC | CASSLYGDMNYGYTF | TRBJ1-2 | . | TRBV7-8 | .
TGTGCCAGCAGATCCAGGGGAGGGAATCAGCCCCAGCATTTT | CASRSRGGNQPQHF | TRBJ1-5 | . | TRBV6-5 | once
TGCAGTGCATCGGACGGCTTTGAAGCTTTCTTT | CSASDGFEAFF | TRBJ1-1 | . | TRBV20-1 | .
TGTGCCAGCAGTTTACAGGGTCGGAGCATTCAGTACTTC | CASSLQGRSIQYF | TRBJ2-4 | . | TRBV6-2/TRBV6-3 | .
TGTGCCAGCAGCTTTGCCGAGGGCACTGAAGCTTTCTTT | CASSFAEGTEAFF | TRBJ1-1 | . | TRBV7-2 | .
TGTGCCAGCAGCCCGGGGACAGCAAATTCACCCCTCCACTTT | CASSPGTANSPLHF | TRBJ1-6 | TRBD1 | TRBV28 | .
TGTGCCAGCAGTGAATTGGGGGGCCAGGGCGGAGAGACCCAGTACTTC | CASSELGGQGGETQYF | TRBJ2-5 | . | TRBV6-1 | .
TGTGCCAGTAGTATAAGAAACGGGAACGGTGGGCAGTACTTC | CASSIRNGNGGQYF | TRBJ2-7 | . | TRBV19 | .
TGTGCCATCAGTGAGTCAGGTTTGGCTTTCTTT | CAISESGLAFF | TRBJ1-1 | . | TRBV10-3 | few
TGTGCCAGCAGTTTACGTCAGGCCTGGGTTAGCGTACTTTACGAGCAGTACTTC | CASSLRQAWVSVLYEQYF | TRBJ2-7 | . | TRBV28 | .